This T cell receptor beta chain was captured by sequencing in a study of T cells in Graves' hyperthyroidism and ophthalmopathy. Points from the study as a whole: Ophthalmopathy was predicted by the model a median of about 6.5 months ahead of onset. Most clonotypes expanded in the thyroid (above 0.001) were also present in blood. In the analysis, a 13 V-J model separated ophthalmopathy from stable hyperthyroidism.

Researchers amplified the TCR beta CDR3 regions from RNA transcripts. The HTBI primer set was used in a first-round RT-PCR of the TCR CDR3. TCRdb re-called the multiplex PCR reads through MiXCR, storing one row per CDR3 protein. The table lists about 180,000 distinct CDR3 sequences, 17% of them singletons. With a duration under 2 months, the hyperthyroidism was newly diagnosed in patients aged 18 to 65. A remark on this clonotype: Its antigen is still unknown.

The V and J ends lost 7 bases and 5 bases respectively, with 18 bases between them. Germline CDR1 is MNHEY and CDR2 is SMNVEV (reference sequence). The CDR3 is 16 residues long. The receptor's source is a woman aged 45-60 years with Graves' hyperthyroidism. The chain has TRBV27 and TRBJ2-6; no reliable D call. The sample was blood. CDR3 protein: CASTKQALVRANVLTF. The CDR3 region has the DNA TGTGCCAGCACTAAGCAGGCCCTAGTCAGGGCCAACGTCCTGACTTTC.